This paragraph covers one T cell receptor beta chain sequence. Its antigen is unknown. Base qualities are not at hand, and no much larger clone is one base apart. Enrolling through a virtual design, the prospective study's participants ranged in age from roughly 18 to 95 years and lived across about two dozen United States geographic areas. To assign participants to cohorts, the prospective study relied on clinical history that participants themselves reported in a screening survey and a study questionnaire. Exposed participants were defined as having been in contact with someone with a PCR-confirmed or clinician-diagnosed COVID-19 case within 2 weeks of study entry. Mobile phlebotomists in the prospective study collected whole blood, serum and a nasopharyngeal or oropharyngeal swab from every participant. Participants in the prospective study had the option to provide additional blood draws and questionnaires over an approximately two-month period. Prospective study blood samples were shipped either frozen or at room temperature before DNA extraction.

This specimen belongs to a study of blood T cell repertoires in COVID-19 (TCRdb year 2020). As for the study more broadly: The collaborator samples originated in the United States, Italy and Spain and spanned the acute and convalescent phases of COVID-19. The prospective study material was composed of cDNA or gDNA derived from T cells, B-cell-depleted T cells, or PBMCs. The dataset comprised deeply sampled blood TCRbeta repertoires from subjects exposed to, actively infected with, or recovered from COVID-19. The repertoires were released in a freely available public database intended as a resource for research on the immune response to SARS-CoV-2. The samples were drawn from the first 160 participants of the ongoing ImmuneRACE study and from under 1,500 subjects provided by 6 global collaborators. The sample metadata nearly always contained a de-identified subject ID, COVID-19 status, age in years and sex. HLA class I and class II types, where available, came from metadata supplied by the sample provider rather than from assay-based typing.

TCRbeta CDR3 regions were amplified from genomic DNA by means of the immunoSEQ Assay, a bias-controlled multiplex PCR. The source study handled its data this way. The number of nucleated cells in each sample was estimated from the amplification of reference gene primers within the assay. Sequence reads were collapsed and filtered to measure the absolute abundance of every unique TCRbeta CDR3 rearrangement. Productive Simpson clonality was computed per sample as the square root of Simpson's diversity index over productive rearrangements. Entries here come from immuneACCESS through TCRdb and include only in-frame sequences with V and J called. Some clones fail to appear in such tables; in the studies checked, an unresolved V gene covers under half of the shortfall, and the cause of the remainder is unknown. V, J and clone size are taken as reported in that table, and D and trimming were inferred from the DNA itself. The sample table holds about 430,000 clones, of which about 88% were seen once. The ten largest clones take up less than 1.5% of the sample.

CDR1 and CDR2, per the germline V gene (reference sequence), are PRHDT and FYEKMQ. From the cysteine up to the phenylalanine, the CDR3 has a length of 16 residues. The sequence is cut down to CDR3 DNA, 48 bases in frame from base 1. V was cut back by 5 bases and J by 5 bases, leaving a gap of 22 bases between them. Study-wide findings and limitations: The quantity of clinical and demographic metadata differed by source and by participant and was supplied without curation.

The sample consisted of PBMCs or T cells enriched from blood (not recorded which). The clonotype was recovered from a woman aged 18-29 years who had been exposed to COVID-19. The chain joins TRBV13 to TRBJ2-7; TRBD2 might be the D gene, on 7 matching bases. The DNA is TGTGCCAGCAGCATCTACCCGGGGAGGGGGGACCACGAGCAGTACTTC. Its coded protein is CASSIYPGRGDHEQYF.